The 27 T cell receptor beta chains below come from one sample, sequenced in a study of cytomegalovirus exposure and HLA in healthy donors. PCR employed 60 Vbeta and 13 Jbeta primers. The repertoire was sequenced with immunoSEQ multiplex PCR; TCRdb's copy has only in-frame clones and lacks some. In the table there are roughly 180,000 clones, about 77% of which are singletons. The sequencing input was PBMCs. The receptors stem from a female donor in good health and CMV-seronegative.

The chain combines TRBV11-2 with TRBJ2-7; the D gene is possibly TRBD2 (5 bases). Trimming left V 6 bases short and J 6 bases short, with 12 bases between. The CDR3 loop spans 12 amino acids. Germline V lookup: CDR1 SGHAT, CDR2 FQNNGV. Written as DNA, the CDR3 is TGTGCCAGCAGTCAAAGAGGGCGCGAGCAGTACTTC. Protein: CASSQRGREQYF. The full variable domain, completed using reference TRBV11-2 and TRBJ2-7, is EAGVAQSPRYKIIEKRQSVAFWCNPISGHATLYWYQQILGQGPKLLIQFQNNGVVDDSQLPKDRFSAERLKGVDSTLKIQPAKLEDSAVYLCASSQRGREQYFGPGTRLTVT.

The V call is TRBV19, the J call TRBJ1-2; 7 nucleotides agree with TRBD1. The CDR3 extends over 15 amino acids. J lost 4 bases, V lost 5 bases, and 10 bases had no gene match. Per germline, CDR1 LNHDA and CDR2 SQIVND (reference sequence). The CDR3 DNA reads TGTGCCAGTAGTGCCGGGACAGCCCTACCCTATGGCTACACCTTC. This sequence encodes CASSAGTALPYGYTF.

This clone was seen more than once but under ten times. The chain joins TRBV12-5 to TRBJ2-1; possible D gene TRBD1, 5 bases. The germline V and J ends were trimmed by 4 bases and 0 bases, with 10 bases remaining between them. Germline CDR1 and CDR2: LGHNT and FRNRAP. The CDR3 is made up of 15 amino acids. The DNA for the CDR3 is TGTGCTAGTGGTTCCCCCAGGGACTCCTACAATGAGCAGTTCTTC. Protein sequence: CASGSPRDSYNEQFF.

The CDR3 region is CASSSYTDYSYEQYF. CDR3 bases: TGTGCCAGCAGCTCTTACACCGACTACTCCTACGAGCAGTACTTC. J is TRBJ2-7 and V is TRBV11-3, with D possibly matching TRBD2 (5 bases). This CDR3 is built from 15 residues. V shed 4 bases and J shed 0 bases, with 13 bases lying between them. CDR1 is SGHNT and CDR2 is YENEEA in the germline V gene.

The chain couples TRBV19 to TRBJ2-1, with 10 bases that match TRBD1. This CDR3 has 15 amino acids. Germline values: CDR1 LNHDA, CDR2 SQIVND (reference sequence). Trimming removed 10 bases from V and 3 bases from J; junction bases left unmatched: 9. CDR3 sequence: CATGPDRGIYNEQFF. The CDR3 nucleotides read TGTGCCACCGGGCCGGACAGGGGGATCTACAATGAGCAGTTCTTC.

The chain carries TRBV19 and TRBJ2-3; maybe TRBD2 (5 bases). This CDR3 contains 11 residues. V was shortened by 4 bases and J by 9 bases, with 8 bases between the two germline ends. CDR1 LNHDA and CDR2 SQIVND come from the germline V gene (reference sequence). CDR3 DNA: TGTGCCAGTAGTACCACTAGAACGCAGTATTTT. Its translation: CASSTTRTQYF.

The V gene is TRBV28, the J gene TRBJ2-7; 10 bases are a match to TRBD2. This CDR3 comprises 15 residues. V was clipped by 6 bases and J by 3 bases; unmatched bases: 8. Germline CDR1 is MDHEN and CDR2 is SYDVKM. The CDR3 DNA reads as TGTGCCAGCAGCCCGGGACTAGCGAGGGACTACGAGCAGTACTTC. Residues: CASSPGLARDYEQYF.

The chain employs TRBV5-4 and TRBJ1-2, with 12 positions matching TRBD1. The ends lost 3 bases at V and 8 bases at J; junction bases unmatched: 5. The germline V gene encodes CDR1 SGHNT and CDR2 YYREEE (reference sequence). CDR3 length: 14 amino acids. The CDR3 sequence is CASSYRDRGLGYTF. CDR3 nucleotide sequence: TGTGCCAGCAGCTACCGGGACAGGGGGCTGGGCTACACCTTC.

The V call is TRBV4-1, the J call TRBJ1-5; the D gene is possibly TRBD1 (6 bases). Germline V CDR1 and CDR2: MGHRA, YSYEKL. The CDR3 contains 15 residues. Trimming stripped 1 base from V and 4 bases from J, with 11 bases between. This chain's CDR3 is CASSQVGGANQPQHF. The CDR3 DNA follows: TGCGCCAGCAGCCAAGTGGGGGGGGCTAATCAGCCCCAGCATTTT.

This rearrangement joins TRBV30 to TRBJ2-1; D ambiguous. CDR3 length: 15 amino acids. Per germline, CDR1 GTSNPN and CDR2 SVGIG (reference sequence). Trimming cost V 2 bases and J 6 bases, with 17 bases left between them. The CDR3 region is CAWSSRGPTLNEQFF. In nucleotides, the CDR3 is TGTGCCTGGAGTTCGCGCGGCCCTACACTCAATGAGCAGTTCTTC.

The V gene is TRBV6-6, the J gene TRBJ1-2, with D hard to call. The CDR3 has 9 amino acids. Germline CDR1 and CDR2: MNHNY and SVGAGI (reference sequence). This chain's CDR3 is CGSGYGYTF. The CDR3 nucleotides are TGTGGGTCAGGCTATGGCTACACCTTC.

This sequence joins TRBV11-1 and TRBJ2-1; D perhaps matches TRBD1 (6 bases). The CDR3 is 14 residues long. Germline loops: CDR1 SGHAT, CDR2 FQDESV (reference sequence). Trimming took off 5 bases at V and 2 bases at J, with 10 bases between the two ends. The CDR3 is CASSPGETYNEQFF. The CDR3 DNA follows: TGTGCCAGCAGCCCAGGGGAGACCTACAATGAGCAGTTCTTC.

CDR3 amino acids: CAGGTDYGYTF. As DNA, the CDR3 is TGTGCCGGCGGGACAGACTATGGCTACACCTTC. This chain links TRBV7-9 with TRBJ1-2; 7 nucleotides align to TRBD1. This CDR3 has 11 residues. The trim removed 11 bases at V and 3 bases at J, leaving 3 bases unmatched. In germline, CDR1 is SEHNR, CDR2 FQNEAQ (reference sequence).

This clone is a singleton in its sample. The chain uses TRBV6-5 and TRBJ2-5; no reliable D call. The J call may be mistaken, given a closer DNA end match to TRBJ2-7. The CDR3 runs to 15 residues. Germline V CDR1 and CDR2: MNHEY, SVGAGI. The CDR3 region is CASSYSTWSSYEQYF. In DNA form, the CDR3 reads TGTGCCAGCAGTTACTCGACCTGGAGTTCCTACGAGCAGTACTTC.

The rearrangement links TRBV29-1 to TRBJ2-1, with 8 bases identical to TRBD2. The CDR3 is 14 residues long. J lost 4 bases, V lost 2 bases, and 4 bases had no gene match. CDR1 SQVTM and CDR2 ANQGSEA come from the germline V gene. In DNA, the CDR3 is TGCAGCGTTGAACTACTAGCGGTATACAATGAGCAGTTCTTC. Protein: CSVELLAVYNEQFF.

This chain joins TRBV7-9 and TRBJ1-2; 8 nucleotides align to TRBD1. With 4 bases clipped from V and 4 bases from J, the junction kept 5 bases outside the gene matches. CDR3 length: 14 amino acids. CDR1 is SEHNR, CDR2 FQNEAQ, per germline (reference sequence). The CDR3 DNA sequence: TGTGCCAGCAGCTCAGGACAGGGTAGCTATGGCTACACCTTC. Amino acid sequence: CASSSGQGSYGYTF.

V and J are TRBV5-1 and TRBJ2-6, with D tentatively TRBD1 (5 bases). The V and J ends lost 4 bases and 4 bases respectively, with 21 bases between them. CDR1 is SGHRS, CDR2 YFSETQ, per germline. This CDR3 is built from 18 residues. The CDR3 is CASSLLGRDALGANVLTF. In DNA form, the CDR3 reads TGCGCCAGCAGCCTCCTTGGCAGGGATGCTCTGGGGGCCAACGTCCTGACTTTC. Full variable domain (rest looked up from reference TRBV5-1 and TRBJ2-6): KAGVTQTPRYLIKTRGQQVTLSCSPISGHRSVSWYQQTPGQGLQFLFEYFSETQRNKGNFPGRFSGRQFSNSRSEMNVSTLELGDSALYLCASSLLGRDALGANVLTFGAGSRLTVL.

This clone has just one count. CDR3 protein: CASSLWTSGNTGELFF. The DNA for the CDR3 is TGTGCCAGCAGCCTTTGGACTAGCGGGAACACCGGGGAGCTGTTTTTT. V gene TRBV14 combines with J gene TRBJ2-2, with 10 bases lining up with TRBD2. The CDR3 is 16 amino acids. Unmatched junction bases numbered 3, after V lost 4 bases and J lost 1 base. Germline CDR1 SGHDN, CDR2 FVKESK.

DNA of the CDR3: TGTGCCAGCAGCCCCTTGGGGGCCCGGGCCAACGTCCTGACTTTC. This translates into CASSPLGARANVLTF. The genes are TRBV7-9 and TRBJ2-6; the D gene is possibly TRBD1 (6 bases). Deletions cut 5 bases from V and 5 bases from J, with 13 bases between. Germline loops: CDR1 SEHNR, CDR2 FQNEAQ (reference sequence). The CDR3 is made up of 15 amino acids.

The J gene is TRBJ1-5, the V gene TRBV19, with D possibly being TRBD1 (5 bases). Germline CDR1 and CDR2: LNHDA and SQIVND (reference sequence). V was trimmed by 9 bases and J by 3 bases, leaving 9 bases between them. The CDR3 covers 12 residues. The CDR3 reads CASRQTNQPQHF. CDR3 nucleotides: TGTGCCAGCAGACAGACCAATCAGCCCCAGCATTTT.

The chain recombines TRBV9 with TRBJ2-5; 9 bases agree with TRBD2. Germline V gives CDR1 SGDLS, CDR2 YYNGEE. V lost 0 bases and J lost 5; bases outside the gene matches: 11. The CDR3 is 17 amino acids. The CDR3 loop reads CASSVGVGREGRETQYF. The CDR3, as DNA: TGTGCCAGCAGCGTAGGAGTGGGGCGGGAGGGCCGGGAGACCCAGTACTTC.

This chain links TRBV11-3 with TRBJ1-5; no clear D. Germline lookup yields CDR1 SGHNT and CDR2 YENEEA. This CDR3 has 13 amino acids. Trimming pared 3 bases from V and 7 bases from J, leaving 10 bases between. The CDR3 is CASSFNSGQPQHF. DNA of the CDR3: TGTGCCAGCAGCTTTAACTCCGGGCAGCCCCAGCATTTT.

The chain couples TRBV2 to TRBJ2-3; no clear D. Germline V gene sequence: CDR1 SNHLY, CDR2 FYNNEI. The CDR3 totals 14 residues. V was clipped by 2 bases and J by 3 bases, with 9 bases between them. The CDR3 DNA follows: TGTGCCAGCAGTGAACCTCCCCCGACAGATACGCAGTATTTT. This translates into CASSEPPPTDTQYF. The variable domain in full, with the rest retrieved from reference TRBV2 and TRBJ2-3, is EPEVTQTPSHQVTQMGQEVILRCVPISNHLYFYWYRQILGQKVEFLVSFYNNEISEKSEIFDDQFSVERPDGSNFTLKIRSTKLEDSAMYFCASSEPPPTDTQYFGPGTRLTVL.

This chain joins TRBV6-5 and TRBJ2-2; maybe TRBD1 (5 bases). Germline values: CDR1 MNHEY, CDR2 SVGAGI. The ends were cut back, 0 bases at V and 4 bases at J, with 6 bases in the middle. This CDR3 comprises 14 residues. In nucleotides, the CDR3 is TGTGCCAGCAGTTACTCGGGGCTCACCGGGGAGCTGTTTTTT. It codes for CASSYSGLTGELFF.

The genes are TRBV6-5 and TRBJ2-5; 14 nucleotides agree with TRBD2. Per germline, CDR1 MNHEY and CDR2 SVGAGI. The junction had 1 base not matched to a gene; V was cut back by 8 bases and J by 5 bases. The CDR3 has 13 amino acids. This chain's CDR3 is CASGTSGSETQYF. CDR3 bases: TGTGCCAGCGGGACTAGCGGGAGTGAGACCCAGTACTTC.

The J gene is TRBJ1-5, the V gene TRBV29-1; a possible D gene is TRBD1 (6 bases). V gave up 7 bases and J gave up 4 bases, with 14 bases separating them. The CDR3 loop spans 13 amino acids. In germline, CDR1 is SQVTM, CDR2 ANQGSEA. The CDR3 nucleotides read TGCAGCGGTTCACAGGGAGTGAATCAGCCCCAGCATTTT. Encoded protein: CSGSQGVNQPQHF.

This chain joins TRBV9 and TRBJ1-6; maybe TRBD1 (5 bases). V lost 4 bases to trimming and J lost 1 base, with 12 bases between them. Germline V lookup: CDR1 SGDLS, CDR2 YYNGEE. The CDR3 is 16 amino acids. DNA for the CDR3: TGTGCCAGCAGCCTTATGGACACTTCCTATAATTCACCCCTCCACTTT. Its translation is CASSLMDTSYNSPLHF.